The T cell receptor beta chain under discussion was sequenced for a study of cytomegalovirus exposure and HLA in healthy donors. The PCR used 60 Vbeta and 13 Jbeta primers. The data were produced by immunoSEQ multiplex PCR, yet TCRdb's version contains in-frame clones alone and is incomplete. The sample lists about 200,000 clones, 81% occurring once. Germline V CDR1 and CDR2: SEHNR, FQNEAQ (reference sequence). The length of the CDR3 is 12 residues. V lost 5 bases, J lost 10 bases, and 7 bases stayed unmatched. The sequencing sample was made of PBMCs. The chain has TRBV7-9 and TRBJ1-1, with TRBD1 matching 7 bases. The source is a man younger than 35 in good health and CMV-seronegative. The CDR3 protein is CASSQQGSGAFF. The DNA of the CDR3 is TGTGCCAGCAGCCAACAGGGGTCAGGAGCTTTCTTT.